This T cell receptor beta chain was retrieved from a study of T cell repertoires in cytomegalovirus infection. Across the whole study: Public signatures in TCR beta pointed to CMV infection and matching HLA type.

This clonotype was seen a few times. Its target is not known. The CDR3 covers 16 residues. V was cut by 2 bases and J by 6 bases, with 19 bases left in between. Germline V gene data show CDR1 as MGHDK and CDR2 as SYGVNS. The study's findings and limits: Adding up the frequency of public TCR beta families identified people who carried CMV plus the relevant HLA. HLA-C-restricted TCR beta clonotypes specific for CMV led the ex vivo response.

TCRdb passed the reads through MiXCR, listing each CDR3 protein once. In the table there are 200,000 to 250,000 distinct CDR3 sequences, approximately 22% of which are singletons. This receptor was obtained from a human donor in good health (CMV status not recorded). Some clones in this sample may be carry-over from other donors' samples. This sequence joins TRBV25-1 and TRBJ1-2, with D uncertain. Source material: CD8+ T cells from PBMCs. CDR3 region: CASSEESLVGINGYTF. For the CDR3, the DNA is TGTGCCAGCAGTGAAGAGTCCTTAGTAGGGATCAATGGCTACACCTTC.